Included here is one TCR beta chain sequence, with context. Its antigen is still unknown. From blood CD8+ and CD4+ T cells, the TCR beta chain was sequenced. Treatment-naive patients with stable or active relapsing-remitting disease served as multiple sclerosis controls. The data are from a study of CD8 T cells in Susac syndrome. The ends lost 3 bases at V and 9 bases at J; junction bases unmatched: 3. The CDR3 is 14 amino acids. Germline V gene lookup returns CDR1 ENHRY and CDR2 SYGVKD. Random hexamers were used to reverse transcribe 0.5 to 1 ug of RNA. TCRdb fed the immunoSEQ multiplex PCR reads into MiXCR, producing one record per CDR3 protein. Of under 150,000 distinct CDR3 sequences in the sample, around nine tenths were seen once. Overall study findings and caveats: It was acknowledged by the study that relatively few individuals were included in its TCR sequencing and HLA analysis.

Specimen: CD8+ T cells from PBMCs. This TCR was recovered from a human donor with multiple sclerosis. V gene TRBV10-3 combines with J gene TRBJ2-4, with 12 nucleotides matching TRBD2. Here the CDR3 reads CAISDLAGGGIQYF. As DNA, the CDR3 is TGTGCCATCAGTGACCTAGCGGGAGGGGGCATTCAGTACTTC.